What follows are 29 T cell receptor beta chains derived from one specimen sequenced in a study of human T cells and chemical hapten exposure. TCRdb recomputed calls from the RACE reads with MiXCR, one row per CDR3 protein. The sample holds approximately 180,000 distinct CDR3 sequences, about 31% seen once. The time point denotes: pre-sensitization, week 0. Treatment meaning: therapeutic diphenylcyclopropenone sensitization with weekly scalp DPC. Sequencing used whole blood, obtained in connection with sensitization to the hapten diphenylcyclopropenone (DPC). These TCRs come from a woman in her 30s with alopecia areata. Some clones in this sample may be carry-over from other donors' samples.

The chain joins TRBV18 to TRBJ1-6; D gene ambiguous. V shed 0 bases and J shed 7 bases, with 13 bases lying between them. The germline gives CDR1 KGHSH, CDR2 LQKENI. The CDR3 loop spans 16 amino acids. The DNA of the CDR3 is TGTGCCAGCTCACCACCGGTTTCCCAGATAAATTCACCCCTCCACTTT. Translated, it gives CASSPPVSQINSPLHF.

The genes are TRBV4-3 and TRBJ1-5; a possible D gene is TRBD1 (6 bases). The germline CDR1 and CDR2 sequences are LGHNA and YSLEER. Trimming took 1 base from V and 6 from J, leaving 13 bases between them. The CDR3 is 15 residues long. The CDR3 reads CASSQARGGGQPQHF. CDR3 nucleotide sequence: TGCGCCAGCAGCCAAGCCAGGGGTGGAGGTCAGCCCCAGCATTTT.

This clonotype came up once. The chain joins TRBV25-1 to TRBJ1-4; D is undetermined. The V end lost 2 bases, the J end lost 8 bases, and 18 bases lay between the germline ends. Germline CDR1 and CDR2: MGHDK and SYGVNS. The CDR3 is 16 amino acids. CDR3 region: CASSERAGPWREKLFF. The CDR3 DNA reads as TGTGCCAGCAGTGAAAGGGCTGGCCCCTGGCGGGAAAAACTGTTTTTT.

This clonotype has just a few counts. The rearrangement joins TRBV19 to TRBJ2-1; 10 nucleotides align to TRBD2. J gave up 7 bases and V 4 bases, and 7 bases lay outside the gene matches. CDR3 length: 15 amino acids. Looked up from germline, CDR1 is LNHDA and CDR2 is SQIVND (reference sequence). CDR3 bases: TGTGCCAGTAGTACACTAGCGGGGCTTTTGAATGAGCAGTTCTTC. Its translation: CASSTLAGLLNEQFF.

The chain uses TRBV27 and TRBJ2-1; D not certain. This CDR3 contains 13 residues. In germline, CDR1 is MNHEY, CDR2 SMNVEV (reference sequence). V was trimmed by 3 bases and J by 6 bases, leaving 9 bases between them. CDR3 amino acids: CASSFSRGNEQFF. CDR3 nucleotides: TGTGCCAGCAGTTTTTCGCGTGGCAATGAGCAGTTCTTC.

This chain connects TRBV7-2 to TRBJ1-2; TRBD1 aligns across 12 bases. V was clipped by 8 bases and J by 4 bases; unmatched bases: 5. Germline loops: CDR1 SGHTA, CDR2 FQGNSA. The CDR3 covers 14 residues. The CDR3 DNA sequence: TGTGCCAGCGGGACAGGGGGCAGTGGCTATGGCTACACCTTC. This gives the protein CASGTGGSGYGYTF.

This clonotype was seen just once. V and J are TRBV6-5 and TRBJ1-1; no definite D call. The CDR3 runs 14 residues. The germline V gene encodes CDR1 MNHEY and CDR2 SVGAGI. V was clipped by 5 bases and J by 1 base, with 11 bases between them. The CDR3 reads CASSRVRTNTEAFF. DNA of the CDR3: TGTGCCAGCAGTCGCGTCAGAACGAACACTGAAGCTTTCTTT.

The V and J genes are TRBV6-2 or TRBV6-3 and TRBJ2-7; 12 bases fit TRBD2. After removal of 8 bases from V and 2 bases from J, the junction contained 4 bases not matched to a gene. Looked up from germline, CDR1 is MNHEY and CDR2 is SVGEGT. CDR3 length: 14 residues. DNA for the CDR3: TGTGCCAGCTCTAGACTAGCGGGGGCCTACGAGCAGTACTTC. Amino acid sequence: CASSRLAGAYEQYF.

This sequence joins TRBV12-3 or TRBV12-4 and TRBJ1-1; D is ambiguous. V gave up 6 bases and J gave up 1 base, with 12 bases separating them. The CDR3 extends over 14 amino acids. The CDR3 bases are TGTGCCAGCAGCTCTTGGCAGAGGAACACTGAAGCTTTCTTT. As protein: CASSSWQRNTEAFF.

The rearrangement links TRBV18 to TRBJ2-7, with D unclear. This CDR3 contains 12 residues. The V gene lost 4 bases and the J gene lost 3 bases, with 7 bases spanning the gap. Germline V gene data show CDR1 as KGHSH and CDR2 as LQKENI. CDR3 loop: CASSQPGYEQYF. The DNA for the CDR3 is TGTGCCAGCTCACAACCTGGCTACGAGCAGTACTTC.

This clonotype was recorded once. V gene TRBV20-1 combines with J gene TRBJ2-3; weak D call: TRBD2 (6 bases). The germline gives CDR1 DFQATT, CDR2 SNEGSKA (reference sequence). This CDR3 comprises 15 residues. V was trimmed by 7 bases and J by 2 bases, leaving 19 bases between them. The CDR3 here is CSVRMFAGFTDTQYF. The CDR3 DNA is TGCAGTGTCCGCATGTTCGCGGGGTTCACAGATACGCAGTATTTT.

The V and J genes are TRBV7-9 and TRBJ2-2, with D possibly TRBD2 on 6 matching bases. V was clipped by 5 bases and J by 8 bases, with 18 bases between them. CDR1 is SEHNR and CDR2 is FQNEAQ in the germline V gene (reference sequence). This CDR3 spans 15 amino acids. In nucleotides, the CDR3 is TGTGCCAGCAGCCCATTACTAGCCGCGGGAGGGGAGCTGTTTTTT. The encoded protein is CASSPLLAAGGELFF. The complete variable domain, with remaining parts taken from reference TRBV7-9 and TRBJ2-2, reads DTGVSQNPRHKITKRGQNVTFRCDPISEHNRLYWYRQTLGQGPEFLTYFQNEAQLEKSRLLSDRFSAERPKGSFSTLEIQRTEQGDSAMYLCASSPLLAAGGELFFGEGSRLTVL.

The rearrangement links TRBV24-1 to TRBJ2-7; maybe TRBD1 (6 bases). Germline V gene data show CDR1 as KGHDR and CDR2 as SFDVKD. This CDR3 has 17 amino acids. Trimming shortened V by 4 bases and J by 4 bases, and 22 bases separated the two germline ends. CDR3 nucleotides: TGTGCCACCAGTGACCTCCCCGGACAGCTACTCCATTACGAGCAGTACTTC. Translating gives CATSDLPGQLLHYEQYF.

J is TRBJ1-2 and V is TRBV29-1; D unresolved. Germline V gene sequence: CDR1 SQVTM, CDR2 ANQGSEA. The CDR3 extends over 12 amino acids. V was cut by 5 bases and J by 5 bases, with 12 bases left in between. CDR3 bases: TGCAGCGTTACTACAGAGGATTATGGCTACACCTTC. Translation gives CSVTTEDYGYTF.

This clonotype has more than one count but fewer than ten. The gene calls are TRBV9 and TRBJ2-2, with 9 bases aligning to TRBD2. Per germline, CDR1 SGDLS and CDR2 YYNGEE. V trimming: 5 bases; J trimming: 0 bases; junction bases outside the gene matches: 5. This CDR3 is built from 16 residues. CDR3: CASSEIAGANTGELFF. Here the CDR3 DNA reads TGTGCCAGCAGTGAGATAGCGGGAGCGAACACCGGGGAGCTGTTTTTT.

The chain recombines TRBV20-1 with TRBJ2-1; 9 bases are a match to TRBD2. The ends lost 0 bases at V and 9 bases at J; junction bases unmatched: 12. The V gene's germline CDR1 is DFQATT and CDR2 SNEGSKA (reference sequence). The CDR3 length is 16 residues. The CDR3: CSARDSIGLAKSEQFF. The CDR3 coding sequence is TGCAGTGCTAGAGATAGTATCGGACTAGCGAAGAGTGAGCAGTTCTTC.

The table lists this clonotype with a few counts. The CDR3 sequence: CASSSRLKGVYEQYF. The CDR3 DNA follows: TGTGCCAGCAGTTCAAGATTGAAGGGAGTCTACGAGCAGTACTTC. The rearrangement links TRBV27 to TRBJ2-7; the D gene is possibly TRBD2 (5 bases). V was shortened by 4 bases and J by 3 bases, with 16 bases between the two germline ends. In germline, CDR1 is MNHEY, CDR2 SMNVEV (reference sequence). The CDR3 is made up of 15 amino acids.

Written as DNA, the CDR3 is TGTGCCAGCTCACCCCCCCAGAGGGGGCGGCTGAACACTGAAGCTTTCTTT. Its protein is CASSPPQRGRLNTEAFF. The J gene is TRBJ1-1, the V gene TRBV18; 7 bases map to TRBD1. This CDR3 contains 17 residues. V lost 3 bases, J lost 0 bases, and 10 bases stayed unmatched. Looked up from germline, CDR1 is KGHSH and CDR2 is LQKENI.

The CDR3 sequence is CASSLEAPAEQFF. CDR3 nucleotides: TGTGCCAGCAGTTTGGAGGCACCCGCTGAGCAGTTCTTC. V usage is TRBV28 and J usage is TRBJ2-1, with D possibly TRBD2 on 5 matching bases. Germline V gene lookup returns CDR1 MDHEN and CDR2 SYDVKM. This CDR3 contains 13 residues. V lost 3 bases and J lost 9, with 12 bases in between.

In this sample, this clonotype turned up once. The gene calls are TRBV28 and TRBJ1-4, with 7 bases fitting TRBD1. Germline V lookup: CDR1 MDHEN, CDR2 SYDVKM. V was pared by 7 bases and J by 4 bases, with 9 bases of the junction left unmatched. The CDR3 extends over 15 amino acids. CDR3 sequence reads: CASKFDRAGNEKLFF. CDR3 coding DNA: TGTGCCAGCAAATTTGACAGGGCGGGTAATGAAAAACTGTTTTTT.

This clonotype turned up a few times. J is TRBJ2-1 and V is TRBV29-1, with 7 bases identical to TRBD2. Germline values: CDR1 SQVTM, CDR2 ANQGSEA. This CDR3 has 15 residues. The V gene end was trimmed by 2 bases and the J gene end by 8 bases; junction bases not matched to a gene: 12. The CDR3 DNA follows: TGCAGCGTTGAACAGCCTAGCGGCCTCTCGGATGAGCAGTTCTTC. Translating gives CSVEQPSGLSDEQFF.

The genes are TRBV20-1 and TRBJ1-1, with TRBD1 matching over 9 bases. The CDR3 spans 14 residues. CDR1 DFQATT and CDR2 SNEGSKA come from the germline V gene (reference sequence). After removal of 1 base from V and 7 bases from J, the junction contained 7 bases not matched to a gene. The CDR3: CSARGRDRAVEAFF. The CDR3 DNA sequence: TGCAGTGCTAGAGGCCGGGACAGGGCGGTTGAAGCTTTCTTT.

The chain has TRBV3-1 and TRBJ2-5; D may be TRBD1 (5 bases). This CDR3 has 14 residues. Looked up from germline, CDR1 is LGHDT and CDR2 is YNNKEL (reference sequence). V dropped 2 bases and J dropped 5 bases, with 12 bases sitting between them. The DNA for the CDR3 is TGTGCCAGCAGCCAATCGGAAGGGGCGGAGACCCAGTACTTC. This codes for CASSQSEGAETQYF.

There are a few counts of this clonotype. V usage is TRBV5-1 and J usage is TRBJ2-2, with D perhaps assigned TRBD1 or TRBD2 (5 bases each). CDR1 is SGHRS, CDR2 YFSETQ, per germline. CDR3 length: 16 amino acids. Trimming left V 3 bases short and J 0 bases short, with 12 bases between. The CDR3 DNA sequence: TGCGCCAGCAGCTCCTCCGGGACGGCGAACACCGGGGAGCTGTTTTTT. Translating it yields CASSSSGTANTGELFF.

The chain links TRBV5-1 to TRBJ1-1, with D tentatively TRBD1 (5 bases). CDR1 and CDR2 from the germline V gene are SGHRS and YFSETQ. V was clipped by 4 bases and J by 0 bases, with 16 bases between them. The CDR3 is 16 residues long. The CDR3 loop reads CASSRTQGPLNTEAFF. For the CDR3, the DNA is TGCGCCAGCAGCCGGACCCAGGGTCCCTTGAACACTGAAGCTTTCTTT.

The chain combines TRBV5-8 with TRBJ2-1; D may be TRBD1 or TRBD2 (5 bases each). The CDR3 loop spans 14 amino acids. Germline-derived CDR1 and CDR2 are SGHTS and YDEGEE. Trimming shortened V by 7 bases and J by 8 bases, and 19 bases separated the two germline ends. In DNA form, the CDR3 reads TGTGCCAGCGAGAGGGGACGAAGCAGCTATGAGCAGTTCTTC. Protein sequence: CASERGRSSYEQFF. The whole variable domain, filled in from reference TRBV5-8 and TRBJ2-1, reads EAGVTQSPTHLIKTRGQQATLRCSPISGHTSVYWYQQALGLGLQFLLWYDEGEERNRGNFPPRFSGRQFPNYSSELNVNALELEDSALYLCASERGRSSYEQFFGPGTRLTVL.

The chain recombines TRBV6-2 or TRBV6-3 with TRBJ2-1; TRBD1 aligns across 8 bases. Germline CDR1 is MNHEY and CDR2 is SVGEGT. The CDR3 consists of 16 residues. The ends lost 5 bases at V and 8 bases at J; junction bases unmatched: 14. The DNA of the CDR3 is TGTGCCAGCAGTCCCAGCCGACAGGGGATGGTGGATGAGCAGTTCTTC. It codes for CASSPSRQGMVDEQFF.

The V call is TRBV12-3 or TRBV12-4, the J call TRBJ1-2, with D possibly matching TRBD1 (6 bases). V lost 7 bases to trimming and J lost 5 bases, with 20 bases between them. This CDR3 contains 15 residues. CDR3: CASTPTAGEGYGYTF. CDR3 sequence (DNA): TGTGCCAGCACCCCAACGGCAGGGGAGGGGTATGGCTACACCTTC.

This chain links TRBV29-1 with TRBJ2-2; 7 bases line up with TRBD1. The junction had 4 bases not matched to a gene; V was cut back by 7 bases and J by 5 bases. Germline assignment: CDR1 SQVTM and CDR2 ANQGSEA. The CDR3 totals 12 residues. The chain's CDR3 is CSAIRGTGELFF. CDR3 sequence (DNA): TGCAGCGCTATCAGGGGGACCGGGGAGCTGTTTTTT.